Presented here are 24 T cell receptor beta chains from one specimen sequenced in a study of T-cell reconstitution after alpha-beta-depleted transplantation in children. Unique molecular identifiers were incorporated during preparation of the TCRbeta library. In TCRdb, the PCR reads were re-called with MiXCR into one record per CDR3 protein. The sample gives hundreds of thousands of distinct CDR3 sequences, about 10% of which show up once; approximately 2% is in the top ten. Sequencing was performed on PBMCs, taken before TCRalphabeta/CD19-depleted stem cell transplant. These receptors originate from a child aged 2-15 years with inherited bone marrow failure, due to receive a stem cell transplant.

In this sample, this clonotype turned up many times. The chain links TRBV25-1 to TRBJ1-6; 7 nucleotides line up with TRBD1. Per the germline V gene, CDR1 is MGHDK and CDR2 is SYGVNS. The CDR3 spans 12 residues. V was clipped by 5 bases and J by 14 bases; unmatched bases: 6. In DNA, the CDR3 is TGTGCCAGCAGTCCGCAACAGGGGACCCTCCACTTT. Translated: CASSPQQGTLHF.

CDR3 amino acids: CAIGRIPYEQYF. As DNA, the CDR3 is TGTGCCATCGGAAGGATACCCTACGAGCAGTACTTC. J is TRBJ2-7 and V is TRBV10-3; D gene uncertain. Germline V lookup: CDR1 ENHRY, CDR2 SYGVKD. Between the trimmed V and J ends, which lost 8 bases and 2 bases, there was a span of 10 bases. The CDR3 runs to 12 residues.

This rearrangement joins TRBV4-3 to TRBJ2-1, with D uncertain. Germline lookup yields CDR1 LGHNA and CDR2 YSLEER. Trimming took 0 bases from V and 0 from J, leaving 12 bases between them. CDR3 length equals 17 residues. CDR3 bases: TGCGCCAGCAGCCAAGATCGCGGCTCCTTCTCCTACAATGAGCAGTTCTTC. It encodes CASSQDRGSFSYNEQFF.

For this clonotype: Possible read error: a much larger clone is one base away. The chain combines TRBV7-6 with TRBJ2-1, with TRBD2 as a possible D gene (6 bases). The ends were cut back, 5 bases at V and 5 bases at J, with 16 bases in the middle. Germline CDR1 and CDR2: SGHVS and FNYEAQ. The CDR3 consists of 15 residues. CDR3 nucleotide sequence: TGTGCCAGCAGCGGACGCCGGGACTCACACAATGAGCAGTTCTTC. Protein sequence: CASSGRRDSHNEQFF.

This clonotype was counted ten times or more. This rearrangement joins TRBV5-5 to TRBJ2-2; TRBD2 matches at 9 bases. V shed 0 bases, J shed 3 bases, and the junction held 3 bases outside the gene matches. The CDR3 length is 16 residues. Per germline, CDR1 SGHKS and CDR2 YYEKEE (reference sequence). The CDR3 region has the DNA TGTGCCAGCAGCTTGGTGACTAGCGGTTACACCGGGGAGCTGTTTTTT. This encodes CASSLVTSGYTGELFF.

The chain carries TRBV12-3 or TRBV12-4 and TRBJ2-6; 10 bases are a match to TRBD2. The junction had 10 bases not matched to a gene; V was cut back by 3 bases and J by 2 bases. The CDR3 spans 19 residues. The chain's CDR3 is CASSLPLAGVSPGANVLTF. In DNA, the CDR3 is TGTGCCAGCAGTTTGCCCCTAGCGGGAGTTTCTCCTGGGGCCAACGTCCTGACTTTC.

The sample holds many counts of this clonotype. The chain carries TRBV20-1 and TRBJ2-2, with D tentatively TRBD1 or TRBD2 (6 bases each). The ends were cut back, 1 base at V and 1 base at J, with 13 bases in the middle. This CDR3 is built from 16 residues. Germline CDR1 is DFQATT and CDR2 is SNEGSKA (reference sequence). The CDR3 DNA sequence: TGCAGTGCTAGAGGGGGGGCGCTACAGAACACCGGGGAGCTGTTTTTT. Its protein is CSARGGALQNTGELFF.

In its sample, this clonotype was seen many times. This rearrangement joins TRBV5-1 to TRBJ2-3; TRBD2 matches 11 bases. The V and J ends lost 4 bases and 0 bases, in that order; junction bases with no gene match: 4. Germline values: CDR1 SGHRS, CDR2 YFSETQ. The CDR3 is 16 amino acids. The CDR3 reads CASSIGTSGSTDTQYF. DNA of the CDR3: TGCGCCAGCAGCATCGGGACTAGCGGAAGCACAGATACGCAGTATTTT.

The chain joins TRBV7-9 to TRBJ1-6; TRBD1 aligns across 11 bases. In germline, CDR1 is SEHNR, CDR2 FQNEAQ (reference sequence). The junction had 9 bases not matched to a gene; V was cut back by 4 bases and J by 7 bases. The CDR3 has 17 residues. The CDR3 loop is CASSSGQGGGVNSPLHF. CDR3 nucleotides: TGTGCCAGCAGCTCGGGACAGGGGGGCGGTGTGAATTCACCCCTCCACTTT.

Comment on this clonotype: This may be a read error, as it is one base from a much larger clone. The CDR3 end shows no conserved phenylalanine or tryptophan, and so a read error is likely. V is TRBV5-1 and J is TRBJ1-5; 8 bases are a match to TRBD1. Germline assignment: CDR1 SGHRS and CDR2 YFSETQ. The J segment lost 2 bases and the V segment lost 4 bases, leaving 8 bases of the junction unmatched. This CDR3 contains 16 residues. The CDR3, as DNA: TGCGCCAGCAGCCCGGGGACAGGTGCCGGCAATCAGCCCCAGCATTGT. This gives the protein CASSPGTGAGNQPQHC.

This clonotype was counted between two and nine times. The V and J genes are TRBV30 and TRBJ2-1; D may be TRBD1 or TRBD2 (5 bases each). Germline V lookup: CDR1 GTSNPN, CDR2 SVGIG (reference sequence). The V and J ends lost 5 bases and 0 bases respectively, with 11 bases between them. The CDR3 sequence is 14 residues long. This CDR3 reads CAWVSGSSYNEQFF. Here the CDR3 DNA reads TGTGCCTGGGTTTCAGGGAGCTCCTACAATGAGCAGTTCTTC.

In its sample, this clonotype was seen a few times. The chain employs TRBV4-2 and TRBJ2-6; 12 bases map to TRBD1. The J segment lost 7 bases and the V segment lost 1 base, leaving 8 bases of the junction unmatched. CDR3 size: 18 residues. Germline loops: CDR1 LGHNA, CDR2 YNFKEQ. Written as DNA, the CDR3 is TGTGCCAGCAGCCAAGTGGGTCCCGGGACAGGGGGCGCCAACGTCCTGACTTTC. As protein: CASSQVGPGTGGANVLTF.

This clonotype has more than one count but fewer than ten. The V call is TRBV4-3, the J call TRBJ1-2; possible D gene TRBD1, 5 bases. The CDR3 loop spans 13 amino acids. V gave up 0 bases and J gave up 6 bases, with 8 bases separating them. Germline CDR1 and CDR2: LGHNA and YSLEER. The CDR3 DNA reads TGCGCCAGCAGCCAAGAATGGGGCCATGGCTACACCTTC. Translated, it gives CASSQEWGHGYTF.

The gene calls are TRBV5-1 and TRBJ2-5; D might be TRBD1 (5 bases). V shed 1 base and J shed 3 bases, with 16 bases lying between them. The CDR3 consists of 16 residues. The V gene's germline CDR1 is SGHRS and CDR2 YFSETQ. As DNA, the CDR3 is TGCGCCAGCAGCTTGACTCTGACAGTTGGGGAAGAGACCCAGTACTTC. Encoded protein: CASSLTLTVGEETQYF.

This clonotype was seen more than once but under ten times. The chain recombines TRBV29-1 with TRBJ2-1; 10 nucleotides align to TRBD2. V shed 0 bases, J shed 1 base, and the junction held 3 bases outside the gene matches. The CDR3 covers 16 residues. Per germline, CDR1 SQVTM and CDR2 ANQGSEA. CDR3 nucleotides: TGCAGCGTTGAAGACGGACTAGCGGAATCCTACAATGAGCAGTTCTTC. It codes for CSVEDGLAESYNEQFF.

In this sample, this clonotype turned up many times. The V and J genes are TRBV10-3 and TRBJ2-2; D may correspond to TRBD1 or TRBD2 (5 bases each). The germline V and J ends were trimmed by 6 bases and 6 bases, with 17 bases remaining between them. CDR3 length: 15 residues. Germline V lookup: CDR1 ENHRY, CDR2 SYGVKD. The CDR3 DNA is TGTGCCATCAGCCCCGGGACGACTGAACCCGGGGAGCTGTTTTTT. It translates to CAISPGTTEPGELFF.

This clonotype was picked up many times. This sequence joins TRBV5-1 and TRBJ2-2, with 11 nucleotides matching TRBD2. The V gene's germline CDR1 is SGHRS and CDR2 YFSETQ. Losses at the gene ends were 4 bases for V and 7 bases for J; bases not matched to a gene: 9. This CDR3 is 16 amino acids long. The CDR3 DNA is TGCGCCAGCAGCCGGTTAACTAGCGGGAGAGTCGGGGAGCTGTTTTTT. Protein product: CASSRLTSGRVGELFF.

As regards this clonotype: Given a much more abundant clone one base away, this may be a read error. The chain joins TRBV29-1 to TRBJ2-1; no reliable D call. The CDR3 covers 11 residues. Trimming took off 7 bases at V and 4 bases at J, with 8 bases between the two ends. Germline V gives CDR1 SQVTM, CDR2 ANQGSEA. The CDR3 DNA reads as TGCAGCGGAGACCTATACAATGAGCAGTTCTTC. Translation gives CSGDLYNEQFF.

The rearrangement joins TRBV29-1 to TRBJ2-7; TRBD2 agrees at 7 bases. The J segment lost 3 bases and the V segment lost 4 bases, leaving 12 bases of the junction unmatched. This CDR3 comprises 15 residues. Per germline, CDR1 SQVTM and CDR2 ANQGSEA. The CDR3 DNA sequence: TGCAGCGTTGGGGCCCCGCGGGAGTGGGGCTACGAGCAGTACTTC. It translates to CSVGAPREWGYEQYF.

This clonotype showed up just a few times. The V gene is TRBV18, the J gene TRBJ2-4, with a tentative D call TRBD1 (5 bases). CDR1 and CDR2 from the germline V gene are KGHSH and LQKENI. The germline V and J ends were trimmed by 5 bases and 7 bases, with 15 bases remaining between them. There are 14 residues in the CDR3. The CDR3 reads CASSIQGGGNIQYF. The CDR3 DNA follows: TGTGCCAGCTCAATCCAGGGTGGTGGGAACATTCAGTACTTC.

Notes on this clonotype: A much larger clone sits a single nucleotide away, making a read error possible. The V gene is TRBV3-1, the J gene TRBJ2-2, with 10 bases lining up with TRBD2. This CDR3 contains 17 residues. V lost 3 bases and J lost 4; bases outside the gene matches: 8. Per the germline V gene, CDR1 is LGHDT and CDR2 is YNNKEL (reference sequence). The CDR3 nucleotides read TGTGCCAGCAGCCACCATGGGCTAGCGGGGGCCACCGGGGAGCTGTTTTTT. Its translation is CASSHHGLAGATGELFF.

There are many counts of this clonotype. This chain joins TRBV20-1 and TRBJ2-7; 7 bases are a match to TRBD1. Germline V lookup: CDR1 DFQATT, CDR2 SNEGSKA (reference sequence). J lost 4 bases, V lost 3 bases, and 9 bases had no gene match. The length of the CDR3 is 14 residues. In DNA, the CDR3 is TGCAGTGCTAGCGTATCTCGGACAGGTTACGAGCAGTACTTC. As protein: CSASVSRTGYEQYF.

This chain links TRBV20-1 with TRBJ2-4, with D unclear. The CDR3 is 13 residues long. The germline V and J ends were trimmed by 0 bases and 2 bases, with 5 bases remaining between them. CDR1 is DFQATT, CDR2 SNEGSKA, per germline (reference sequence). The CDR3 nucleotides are TGCAGTGCTAGAGATGTGACCAAAAACATTCAGTACTTC. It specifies CSARDVTKNIQYF.

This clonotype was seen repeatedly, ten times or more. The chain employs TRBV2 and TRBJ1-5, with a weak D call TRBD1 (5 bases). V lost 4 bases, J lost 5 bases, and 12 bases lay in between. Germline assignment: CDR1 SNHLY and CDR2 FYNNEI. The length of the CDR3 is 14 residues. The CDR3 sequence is CASSGSLGDQPQHF. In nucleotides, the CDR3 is TGTGCCAGCAGTGGTTCGTTAGGGGATCAGCCCCAGCATTTT.